These 6 T cell receptor beta chains came from one sample sequenced in a study of CD8 T cells in ankylosing spondylitis. MiXCR was run by TCRdb on the 5' RACE reads, yielding one entry per CDR3 protein. The sample comprises about 260,000 distinct CDR3 sequences, 15% to 20% of which are singletons, and 7.5% to 9% rests with the top ten. The sample was blood, either unsorted or a sorted T cell fraction (not recorded which). These receptors came from a male donor with ankylosing spondylitis or in good health (not recorded which).

The J gene is TRBJ2-5, the V gene TRBV4-1, with D tentatively TRBD2 (5 bases). V was shortened by 4 bases and J by 5 bases, with 20 bases between the two germline ends. The germline gives CDR1 MGHRA, CDR2 YSYEKL. The CDR3 is made up of 16 amino acids. The CDR3 DNA reads as TGCGCCAGCAGCCCGGGGAAAGGTTCCCCTTTTGAGACCCAGTACTTC. Translation gives CASSPGKGSPFETQYF.

V and J are TRBV6-5 and TRBJ1-3; TRBD1 matches at 8 bases. Trimming cost V 5 bases and J 5 bases; bases outside gene matches: 5. CDR3 length equals 14 residues. From germline, CDR1 is MNHEY and CDR2 SVGAGI. In nucleotides, the CDR3 is TGTGCCAGCAGTACTCGACAGGGGCGAAACACCATATATTTT. Amino acids: CASSTRQGRNTIYF.

The chain employs TRBV27 and TRBJ2-7; D may correspond to TRBD1 or TRBD2 (5 bases each). Trimming shortened V by 7 bases and J by 3 bases, and 13 bases separated the two germline ends. The CDR3 runs to 13 residues. Germline CDR1 MNHEY, CDR2 SMNVEV (reference sequence). CDR3 coding DNA: TGTGCCAGCACCTGGGATGGGGGCTACGAGCAGTACGTC. Translated, it gives CASTWDGGYEQYV.

This clonotype was detected ten times or more. V and J are TRBV3-1 and TRBJ2-5, with D maybe TRBD2 (6 bases). The CDR3 totals 15 residues. V shed 4 bases and J shed 2 bases, with 14 bases lying between them. In germline, CDR1 is LGHDT, CDR2 YNNKEL (reference sequence). CDR3 nucleotide sequence: TGTGCCAGCAGCCCGGGACTCACCCCGCAAGAGACCCAGTACTTC. Residues: CASSPGLTPQETQYF.

The chain recombines TRBV29-1 with TRBJ2-6, with D hard to call. Germline CDR1 is SQVTM and CDR2 is ANQGSEA. The CDR3 is 14 amino acids. The V and J ends lost 7 bases and 0 bases respectively, with 10 bases between them. The CDR3 DNA is TGCAGCGCATTAGACACCTCTGGGGCCAACGTCCTGACTTTC. Its protein is CSALDTSGANVLTF.

This clonotype was found many times. V is TRBV29-1 and J is TRBJ2-1; D uncertain. Germline V gives CDR1 SQVTM, CDR2 ANQGSEA. The CDR3 is made up of 14 amino acids. V lost 6 bases and J lost 4, with 16 bases in between. The CDR3 protein is CSVRKDAGYNEQFF. CDR3 in DNA: TGCAGCGTACGTAAGGACGCAGGATACAATGAGCAGTTCTTC.